Here is one T cell receptor beta chain with its context. Source study methods: Reference gene primer amplification in the assay estimated nucleated cell counts. This table comes from immunoSEQ multiplex PCR, and its TCRdb copy is limited to in-frame clones, with some not included. V, J and clone size are taken as reported in that table, and D and trimming were inferred from the DNA itself. The sample shows about 160,000 clones, around 81% of them seen only once. The CDR3 has 18 residues. Trimming removed 2 bases at V and 5 bases at J, with 22 bases between. The germline CDR1 and CDR2 sequences are MGHRA and YSYEKL. The sample originates from a study of blood T cell repertoires in COVID-19. Study-wide background: Sites in the United States, Italy and Spain provided acute and convalescent COVID-19 samples.

Enrolled through a virtual design, the participants were between roughly 18 and 95 years of age and came from some 25 US areas. The source material was PBMCs or T cells enriched from blood (not recorded which). The J gene is TRBJ2-1, the V gene TRBV4-1; the D gene is possibly TRBD2 (7 bases). The receptor comes from a man aged 35 to 55 who had recovered from COVID-19. CDR3 region: CASSQRGGLAEAHNEQFF. The CDR3 region has the DNA TGCGCCAGCAGCCAAAGGGGGGGGCTAGCTGAAGCCCACAATGAGCAGTTCTTC.